These 29 T cell receptor beta chains originate from one sample sequenced in a study of Graves' ophthalmopathy and Graves' hyperthyroidism. Scientists amplified the TCR beta CDR3 regions from RNA transcripts. HTBI-primed RT-PCR formed the first round, and a multiplex PCR formed the second. TCRdb passed the multiplex PCR reads through MiXCR, listing each CDR3 protein once. Here the sample spans 300,000 to 500,000 distinct CDR3 sequences, approximately 15% being singletons. Sequencing was carried out using peripheral blood. These receptors originate from a woman between 18 and 30 years old with stable Graves' hyperthyroidism.

This clonotype came up a few times. Its ends do not fully match the called genes, so a read error is possible. The chain carries TRBV12-3 or TRBV12-4 and TRBJ2-4; TRBD1 matches 9 bases. CDR3 size: 15 residues. The CDR3 sequence: CASSLTGGSKNIQYF. The CDR3 DNA sequence: TGCGCCAGCAGTTTAACAGGGGGCTCCAAAAACATTCAGTACTTC.

The genes are TRBV30 and TRBJ2-5; D gene ambiguous. Trimming pared 0 bases from V and 7 bases from J, leaving 6 bases between. Germline loops: CDR1 GTSNPN, CDR2 SVGIG (reference sequence). The CDR3 covers 11 residues. CDR3 protein: CAWSVLGTQYF. CDR3 DNA: TGTGCCTGGAGTGTGCTTGGGACCCAGTACTTC.

This chain joins TRBV20-1 and TRBJ2-6, with 9 bases fitting TRBD1. J gave up 0 bases and V 2 bases, and 8 bases lay outside the gene matches. The V gene's germline CDR1 is DFQATT and CDR2 SNEGSKA (reference sequence). CDR3 length equals 18 residues. The CDR3 nucleotides are TGCAGTGCTAGAAATACAGGGGGCTCCTTCTCTGGGGCCAACGTCCTGACTTTC. Translating it yields CSARNTGGSFSGANVLTF.

This clonotype was observed a few times. A much larger clone lies one base from this, so it may be a read error. The rearrangement uses TRBV12-3 or TRBV12-4 and TRBJ2-5, with D uncertain. The length of the CDR3 is 11 residues. The CDR3: CAGSLIETKYF. CDR3 DNA: TGTGCCGGCAGTCTCATAGAGACCAAGTACTTC.

This clonotype was detected ten times or more. This chain joins TRBV24-1 and TRBJ1-2; tentatively, D is TRBD1 (5 bases). V shed 0 bases and J shed 8 bases, with 18 bases lying between them. Germline V gene lookup returns CDR1 KGHDR and CDR2 SFDVKD. The CDR3 length is 16 residues. The CDR3 reads CATSDLGSAGLLGYTF. The CDR3 region has the DNA TGTGCCACCAGTGATTTGGGGTCGGCGGGACTCTTAGGCTACACCTTC.

This clonotype was seen ten or more times. CDR3 sequence: CASSLRGQTDYGYTF. The CDR3 nucleotides read TGTGCCAGCAGCTTACGCGGGCAGACTGACTATGGCTACACCTTC. This chain joins TRBV11-3 and TRBJ1-2; D call uncertain. This CDR3 has 15 amino acids. The V end lost 2 bases, the J end lost 3 bases, and 13 bases lay between the germline ends. Germline CDR1 reads SGHNT; CDR2 reads YENEEA. The full variable domain, completed using reference TRBV11-3 and TRBJ1-2, is EAGVVQSPRYKIIEKKQPVAFWCNPISGHNTLYWYLQNLGQGPELLIRYENEEAVDDSQLPKDRFSAERLKGVDSTLKIQPAELGDSAVYLCASSLRGQTDYGYTFGSGTRLTVV.

Details on this clonotype: A read error may produce the germline difference seen at one junction end. CDR3 sequence: CASSEGSGGGESQYF. For the CDR3, the DNA is TGTGCCAGCAGTGAAGGTTCTGGCGGGGGGGAGAGCCAGTACTTC. V gene TRBV2 combines with J gene TRBJ2-5, with 9 positions matching TRBD2. CDR1 is SNHLY, CDR2 FYNNEI, per germline. The CDR3 length is 15 residues. The full variable domain, completed using reference TRBV2 and TRBJ2-5, is EPEVTQTPSHQVTQMGQEVILRCVPISNHLYFYWYRQILGQKVEFLVSFYNNEISEKSEIFDDQFSVERPDGSNFTLKIRSTKLEDSAMYFCASSEGSGGGESQYFGPGTRLLVL.

In its sample, this clonotype was seen many times. The chain joins TRBV5-1 to TRBJ2-7; D ambiguous. The CDR3 loop spans 11 amino acids. Trimming shortened V by 0 bases and J by 7 bases, and 5 bases separated the two germline ends. CDR1 is SGHRS, CDR2 YFSETQ, per germline. CDR3: CASSLDKEQYF. DNA of the CDR3: TGCGCCAGCAGCTTGGACAAGGAGCAGTACTTC.

This clonotype has a count of ten or more. This chain links TRBV29-1 with TRBJ2-7; D is ambiguous. The CDR3 is made up of 13 amino acids. V lost 6 bases, J lost 6 bases, and 18 bases lay in between. Looked up from germline, CDR1 is SQVTM and CDR2 is ANQGSEA. The CDR3 DNA follows: TGCAGCGTCTCTGAGTCGACCCCTGGCGAGCAGTACTTC. Translated: CSVSESTPGEQYF.

This clonotype was seen ten or more times. The V call is TRBV5-1, the J call TRBJ2-3; no definite D call. Looked up from germline, CDR1 is SGHRS and CDR2 is YFSETQ. The CDR3 is 14 residues long. V dropped 0 bases and J dropped 2 bases, with 7 bases sitting between them. CDR3 DNA: TGCGCCAGCAGCTTGGCCAGGACCACAGATACGCAGTATTTT. Its translation is CASSLARTTDTQYF.

This clonotype appeared many times. The chain recombines TRBV9 with TRBJ1-2; possible D gene TRBD1, 6 bases. V gave up 0 bases and J gave up 4 bases, with 10 bases separating them. Germline assignment: CDR1 SGDLS and CDR2 YYNGEE. The CDR3 consists of 14 residues. CDR3 in amino acids: CASSVEGTPYGYTF. Here the CDR3 DNA reads TGTGCCAGCAGCGTAGAAGGGACACCCTATGGCTACACCTTC.

This clonotype was found many times. The chain carries TRBV2 and TRBJ1-5; 10 positions match TRBD1. CDR3 length: 14 residues. The germline gives CDR1 SNHLY, CDR2 FYNNEI. V shed 6 bases and J 6 bases; nucleotides not matched to a gene: 5. The CDR3 loop is CASSDRGQVQPQHF. Here the CDR3 DNA reads TGTGCCAGCAGCGACAGGGGGCAGGTTCAGCCCCAGCATTTT. Drawing the rest from reference TRBV2 and TRBJ1-5, the complete variable domain is EPEVTQTPSHQVTQMGQEVILRCVPISNHLYFYWYRQILGQKVEFLVSFYNNEISEKSEIFDDQFSVERPDGSNFTLKIRSTKLEDSAMYFCASSDRGQVQPQHFGDGTRLSIL.

The chain has TRBV7-9 and TRBJ1-1; D call uncertain. With 4 bases removed from V and 3 bases from J, the gap between germline ends came to 9 bases. The V gene's germline CDR1 is SEHNR and CDR2 FQNEAQ (reference sequence). The length of the CDR3 is 13 residues. CDR3: CASSSSGDTEAFF. In DNA form, the CDR3 reads TGTGCCAGCAGCTCTTCAGGAGACACTGAAGCTTTCTTT.

There are many counts of this clonotype. J is TRBJ2-2 and V is TRBV24-1, with D tentatively TRBD1 (6 bases). Trimming stripped 9 bases from V and 0 bases from J, with 13 bases between. The CDR3 spans 15 residues. Germline lookup yields CDR1 KGHDR and CDR2 SFDVKD. The CDR3 nucleotides are TGTGCCACCCAAAAGGACAGTTCGAACACCGGGGAGCTGTTTTTT. Residues: CATQKDSSNTGELFF.

This clonotype was seen many times. The final CDR3 position lacks the conserved phenylalanine or tryptophan, pointing to a likely read error. V usage is TRBV24-1 and J usage is TRBJ1-2; D call uncertain. Germline V gene lookup returns CDR1 KGHDR and CDR2 SFDVKD. V dropped 4 bases and J dropped 4 bases, with 9 bases sitting between them. This CDR3 comprises 13 residues. This CDR3 reads CATSETELYGYTL. CDR3 DNA: TGTGCCACCAGTGAAACGGAACTCTATGGCTACACCCTC.

This clonotype has just a few counts. The rearrangement uses TRBV4-1 and TRBJ1-5; D not certain. CDR1 MGHRA and CDR2 YSYEKL come from the germline V gene. The CDR3 extends over 14 amino acids. V was shortened by 2 bases and J by 5 bases, with 10 bases between the two germline ends. The CDR3 protein is CASSQSPTDQPQHF. The CDR3 DNA is TGCGCCAGCAGCCAATCTCCGACCGATCAGCCCCAGCATTTT.

This clonotype has just a few counts. At one boundary the junction diverges from the germline segment, which might be a read error. The chain joins TRBV11-3 to TRBJ2-4; the D gene is possibly TRBD2 (6 bases). CDR3 size: 14 residues. The germline V gene has CDR1 SGHNT and CDR2 YENEEA. DNA for the CDR3: TGTGCCAGCAGCCCAGCTGGGTGGACTAACATTAAGTACTTC. The encoded protein is CASSPAGWTNIKYF.

This clonotype has ten or more counts. The chain combines TRBV7-2 with TRBJ1-5; D unclear. Germline-derived CDR1 and CDR2 are SGHTA and FQGNSA. This CDR3 has 13 amino acids. V lost 1 base to trimming and J lost 9 bases, with 10 bases between them. The CDR3 coding sequence is TGTGCCAGCAGCTTAGTTGAACTGCGGCCCCAGCATTTT. Amino acid sequence: CASSLVELRPQHF.

The rearrangement joins TRBV3-1 to TRBJ1-2; 7 nucleotides agree with TRBD1. The CDR3 spans 14 residues. Trimming cost V 7 bases and J 2 bases; bases outside gene matches: 7. Germline CDR1 LGHDT, CDR2 YNNKEL (reference sequence). The CDR3 loop reads CASTNRGLNYGYTF. The CDR3 nucleotides read TGTGCCAGCACGAACAGGGGACTAAACTATGGCTACACCTTC. Supplemented by reference TRBV3-1 and TRBJ1-2, the full variable domain reads DTAVSQTPKYLVTQMGNDKSIKCEQNLGHDTMYWYKQDSKKFLKIMFSYNNKELIINETVPNRFSPKSPDKAHLNLHINSLELGDSAVYFCASTNRGLNYGYTFGSGTRLTVV.

The J gene is TRBJ1-5, the V gene TRBV28; D is possibly TRBD1 (5 bases). CDR1 is MDHEN and CDR2 is SYDVKM in the germline V gene. V was shortened by 2 bases and J by 3 bases, with 8 bases between the two germline ends. This CDR3 is built from 14 residues. The CDR3 is CASSLETANQPQHF. The CDR3 DNA reads as TGTGCCAGCAGTTTAGAGACAGCCAATCAGCCCCAGCATTTT.

The chain has TRBV12-3 or TRBV12-4 and TRBJ1-5; unclear D gene. The V and J ends lost 1 base and 7 bases respectively, with 11 bases between them. The CDR3 length is 14 residues. For the CDR3, the DNA is TGTGCCAGCAGTTTAGGGGGAGTTTGGCAGCCCCAGCATTTT. Translating it yields CASSLGGVWQPQHF.

This clonotype was seen at least ten times. This chain connects TRBV28 to TRBJ1-5; D gene ambiguous. Germline V gene data show CDR1 as MDHEN and CDR2 as SYDVKM. The CDR3 runs to 11 residues. V shed 3 bases and J shed 7 bases, with 4 bases lying between them. The CDR3 sequence is CASSFHQPQHF. CDR3 nucleotides: TGTGCCAGCAGTTTTCACCAGCCCCAGCATTTT.

This clonotype was observed at least ten times. CDR3 coding DNA: TGTGCCACCTCTCAGGGTTTTAATGAAAAACTGTTTTTT. Its translation is CATSQGFNEKLFF. The chain carries TRBV24-1 and TRBJ1-4; D is perhaps TRBD1 (5 bases). From germline, CDR1 is KGHDR and CDR2 SFDVKD. CDR3 size: 13 residues. V was shortened by 9 bases and J by 4 bases, with 11 bases between the two germline ends.

This clonotype was seen ten or more times. The rearrangement uses TRBV3-1 and TRBJ2-5, with TRBD2 identical over 11 bases. V trimming: 4 bases; J trimming: 1 base; junction bases outside the gene matches: 11. The germline gives CDR1 LGHDT, CDR2 YNNKEL (reference sequence). The CDR3 is made up of 18 amino acids. CDR3 DNA sequence: TGTGCCAGCAGCCGAACTCCCCCCGGGACTAGCGGCCAAGAGACCCAGTACTTC. This translates into CASSRTPPGTSGQETQYF.

The sample holds many counts of this clonotype. This sequence joins TRBV28 and TRBJ2-7; a possible D gene is TRBD1 (6 bases). With 5 bases removed from V and 2 bases from J, the gap between germline ends came to 7 bases. Germline V gene lookup returns CDR1 MDHEN and CDR2 SYDVKM. The CDR3 contains 12 residues. Here the CDR3 DNA reads TGTGCCAGCAGTGCAGGGGCCTACGAGCAGTACTTC. The encoded protein is CASSAGAYEQYF.

Many counts were recorded for this clonotype. The V and J genes are TRBV7-2 and TRBJ2-5, with TRBD1 matching over 8 bases. CDR1 is SGHTA, CDR2 FQGNSA, per germline. CDR3 length: 15 residues. The ends lost 1 base at V and 4 bases at J; junction bases unmatched: 5. The CDR3 DNA sequence: TGTGCCAGCAGCTTAGGAGACAGGGGAGGAGAGACCCAGTACTTC. Amino acids: CASSLGDRGGETQYF.

This clonotype was counted many times. The CDR3 is CASSVPGQGGYGYTF. CDR3 DNA sequence: TGTGCCAGCAGTGTGCCGGGACAGGGGGGCTATGGCTACACCTTC. The V and J genes are TRBV6-1 and TRBJ1-2; 11 nucleotides match TRBD1. The germline gives CDR1 MNHNS, CDR2 SASEGT. The CDR3 contains 15 residues. Trimming at V came to 4 bases and at J to 4 bases, leaving 5 bases not matched to a gene.

This clonotype has ten or more counts. This sequence joins TRBV6-2 or TRBV6-3 and TRBJ1-5; D is uncertain. V dropped 1 base and J dropped 2 bases, with 12 bases sitting between them. There are 16 residues in the CDR3. In germline, CDR1 is MNHEY, CDR2 SVGEGT. CDR3 residues: CASSYWRGSGNQPQHF. The CDR3, as DNA: TGTGCCAGCAGTTACTGGCGGGGATCGGGCAATCAGCCCCAGCATTTT.

There are a few counts of this clonotype. The chain carries TRBV7-8 and TRBJ2-3; TRBD2 matches 10 bases. Germline loops: CDR1 SGHVS, CDR2 FQNEAQ. The length of the CDR3 is 16 residues. J gave up 4 bases and V 3 bases, and 7 bases lay outside the gene matches. In DNA form, the CDR3 reads TGTGCCAGCAGCTTTTCACTAGCGGGGCGGGCAGATACGCAGTATTTT. Protein: CASSFSLAGRADTQYF.